This T cell receptor (beta chain) derives from a study of circulating and synovial CD4+ cells in juvenile arthritis. Study-level findings and limits: CPL versus bulk CD4 samples: T cell genome counts differed by at least an order of magnitude. Overlap with synovium rose as more T cells were sequenced.

TCRdb's copy holds only in-frame clones and misses some; the assay was immunoSEQ multiplex PCR. Of fewer than 40,000 clones listed, just under 95% are singletons. A note on this clone: Its target is unknown.

Sequencing was performed on CD4+ T cells from blood. The TCR sequence derives from a human donor with juvenile idiopathic arthritis.

CDR3 nucleotides: TGTGCCAGCAGTTCCAGGGTTGGCCAAGAGACCCAGTACTTC. Its protein is CASSSRVGQETQYF. The chain employs TRBV6-6 and TRBJ2-5; possibly TRBD1 for D (5 bases). Trimming removed 4 bases from V and 1 base from J, with 10 bases in between. Germline CDR1 MNHNY, CDR2 SVGAGI (reference sequence). CDR3 length equals 14 residues.